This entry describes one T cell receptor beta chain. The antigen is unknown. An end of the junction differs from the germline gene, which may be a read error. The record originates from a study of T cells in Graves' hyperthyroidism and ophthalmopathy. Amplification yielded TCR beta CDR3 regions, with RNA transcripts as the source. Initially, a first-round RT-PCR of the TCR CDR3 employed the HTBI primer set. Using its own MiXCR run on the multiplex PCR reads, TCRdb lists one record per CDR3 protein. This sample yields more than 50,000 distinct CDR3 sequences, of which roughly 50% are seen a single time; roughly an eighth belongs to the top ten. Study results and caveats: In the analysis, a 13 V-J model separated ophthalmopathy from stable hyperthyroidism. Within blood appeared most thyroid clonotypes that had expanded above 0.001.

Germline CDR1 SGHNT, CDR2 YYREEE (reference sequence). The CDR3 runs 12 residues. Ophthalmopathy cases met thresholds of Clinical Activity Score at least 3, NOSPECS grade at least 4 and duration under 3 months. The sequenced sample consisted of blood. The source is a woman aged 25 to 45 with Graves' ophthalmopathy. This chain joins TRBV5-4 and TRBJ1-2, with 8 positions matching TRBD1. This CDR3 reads CASSTGGQGYTF. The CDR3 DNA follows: TGTGCCAGCAGCACCGGCGGACAGGGCTACACCTTT.